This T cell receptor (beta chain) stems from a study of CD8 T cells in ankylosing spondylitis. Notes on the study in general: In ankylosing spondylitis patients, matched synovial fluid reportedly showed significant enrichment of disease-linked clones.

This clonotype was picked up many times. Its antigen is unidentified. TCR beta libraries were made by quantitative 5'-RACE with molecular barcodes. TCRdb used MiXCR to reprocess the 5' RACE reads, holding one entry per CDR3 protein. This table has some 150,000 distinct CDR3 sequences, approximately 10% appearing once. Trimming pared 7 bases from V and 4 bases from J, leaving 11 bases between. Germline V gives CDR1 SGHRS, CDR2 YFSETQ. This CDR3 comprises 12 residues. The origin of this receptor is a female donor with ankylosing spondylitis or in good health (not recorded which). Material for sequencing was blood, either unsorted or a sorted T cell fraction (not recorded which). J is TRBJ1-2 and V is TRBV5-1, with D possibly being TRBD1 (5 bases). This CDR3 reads CASHPGGYGYTF. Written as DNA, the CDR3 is TGCGCCAGCCACCCCGGGGGCTATGGCTACACCTTC.